These 17 T cell receptor beta chains came from one sample sequenced in a study of cytomegalovirus exposure and HLA in healthy donors. The primer mix had 60 Vbeta and 13 Jbeta primers. Generated by immunoSEQ multiplex PCR, the TCRdb table keeps only in-frame clones and is missing some. In the table there are some 78,000 clones, 70% to 80% of which are singletons. The sequenced sample consisted of PBMCs. All receptors come from a man aged 35-49 years in good health and CMV-seropositive.

The V and J genes are TRBV11-2 and TRBJ2-3, with D perhaps TRBD1 (5 bases). V gave up 4 bases and J gave up 0 bases, with 11 bases separating them. CDR3 length: 15 residues. Germline values: CDR1 SGHAT, CDR2 FQNNGV. CDR3 sequence reads: CASSSGRTSTDTQYF. CDR3 DNA: TGTGCCAGCAGCTCAGGGCGCACTAGCACAGATACGCAGTATTTT.

The chain recombines TRBV19 with TRBJ2-3; 13 bases fit TRBD2. This CDR3 has 16 amino acids. V lost 7 bases to trimming and J lost 3 bases; unmatched junction nucleotides: 7. Germline-derived CDR1 and CDR2 are LNHDA and SQIVND (reference sequence). The CDR3 DNA reads as TGTGCCAGTACCCCGACTAGCGGGGGGTTAACAGATACGCAGTATTTT. Protein sequence: CASTPTSGGLTDTQYF.

The table lists this clone with a few counts. This rearrangement joins TRBV18 to TRBJ2-4, with D maybe TRBD1 (5 bases). The length of the CDR3 is 14 residues. V shed 3 bases and J shed 8 bases, with 14 bases lying between them. The germline V gene encodes CDR1 KGHSH and CDR2 LQKENI. In DNA, the CDR3 is TGTGCCAGCTCACCTCCTCAAGACAGAGACATTCAGTACTTC. This encodes CASSPPQDRDIQYF.

This clone was observed a handful of times. The chain combines TRBV27 with TRBJ1-5; D is possibly TRBD1 (5 bases). The CDR3 extends over 13 amino acids. Germline V lookup: CDR1 MNHEY, CDR2 SMNVEV (reference sequence). With 6 bases removed from V and 7 bases from J, the gap between germline ends came to 13 bases. CDR3 coding DNA: TGTGCCAGCAGCTTGGACAAAAACCAGCCCCAGCATTTT. The encoded protein is CASSLDKNQPQHF.

The CDR3 sequence: CAAAGPLSYEQYF. Written as DNA, the CDR3 is TGTGCCGCGGCCGGTCCTCTTTCCTACGAGCAGTACTTC. The chain is built from TRBV5-8 and TRBJ2-7, with D unresolved. The length of the CDR3 is 13 residues. Germline V gives CDR1 SGHTS, CDR2 YDEGEE. The ends were cut back, 10 bases at V and 1 base at J, with 15 bases in the middle.

V gene TRBV4-1 combines with J gene TRBJ2-1; 7 bases fit TRBD2. Trimming cost V 4 bases and J 5 bases; bases outside gene matches: 8. This CDR3 has 15 amino acids. Germline V CDR1 and CDR2: MGHRA, YSYEKL. CDR3 nucleotide sequence: TGCGCCAGCAGCCTGGGGGAGCGGGGAAACAATGAGCAGTTCTTC. Translating it yields CASSLGERGNNEQFF.

V gene TRBV30 combines with J gene TRBJ2-2; 9 bases fit TRBD2. V gave up 3 bases and J gave up 4 bases; unmatched junction bases: 6. Germline-derived CDR1 and CDR2 are GTSNPN and SVGIG (reference sequence). The CDR3 is 15 residues long. Here the CDR3 DNA reads TGTGCCTGGAGCCCTCTAGCGGGGAGCACCGGGGAGCTGTTTTTT. It is translated as CAWSPLAGSTGELFF.

The chain combines TRBV20-1 with TRBJ2-2; unclear D gene. The CDR3 runs 11 residues. Per germline, CDR1 DFQATT and CDR2 SNEGSKA (reference sequence). V was trimmed by 6 bases and J by 6 bases, leaving 8 bases between them. The CDR3 region is CSAQYPGELFF. CDR3 nucleotides: TGCAGTGCCCAGTATCCCGGGGAGCTGTTTTTT.

The chain joins TRBV4-3 to TRBJ2-4, with D perhaps TRBD1 (5 bases). From germline, CDR1 is LGHNA and CDR2 YSLEER. V was pared by 3 bases and J by 8 bases, with 11 bases between. The CDR3 length is 13 residues. This CDR3 is CASSHTQGDIQYF. In DNA, the CDR3 is TGCGCCAGCAGCCATACCCAAGGGGACATTCAGTACTTC.

This clone was observed a handful of times. This chain connects TRBV19 to TRBJ1-4; weak D call: TRBD1 (5 bases). CDR1 is LNHDA and CDR2 is SQIVND in the germline V gene (reference sequence). Trimming cost V 3 bases and J 6 bases, with 17 bases left between them. This CDR3 has 16 residues. The CDR3 DNA sequence: TGTGCCAGTAGTATGCGTCACCGTCAAGGGGATGAAAAACTGTTTTTT. Translation: CASSMRHRQGDEKLFF.

This clone was seen a handful of times. The chain combines TRBV11-1 with TRBJ1-1; 7 nucleotides line up with TRBD1. Germline CDR1 is SGHAT and CDR2 is FQDESV (reference sequence). The J segment lost 2 bases and the V segment lost 4 bases, leaving 4 bases of the junction unmatched. This CDR3 has 14 residues. The CDR3, as DNA: TGTGCCAGCAGCTCCTACAGGGGTAACACTGAAGCTTTCTTT. Its protein is CASSSYRGNTEAFF.

The chain carries TRBV5-1 and TRBJ2-3; D possibly corresponds to TRBD2 (6 bases). CDR1 SGHRS and CDR2 YFSETQ come from the germline V gene. Trimming stripped 1 base from V and 3 bases from J, with 12 bases between. The CDR3 runs to 15 residues. The CDR3 DNA is TGCGCCAGCAGCTTGTGGGAGGCGGGAACAGATACGCAGTATTTT. Encoded protein: CASSLWEAGTDTQYF.

V usage is TRBV30 and J usage is TRBJ2-7, with TRBD2 as a possible D gene (6 bases). V was clipped by 4 bases and J by 3 bases, with 10 bases between them. From germline, CDR1 is GTSNPN and CDR2 SVGIG (reference sequence). The CDR3 is 12 residues long. The CDR3 sequence: CAWTAEGYEQYF. CDR3 DNA sequence: TGTGCCTGGACAGCGGAGGGCTACGAGCAGTACTTC.

The chain couples TRBV4-3 to TRBJ2-1, with TRBD2 matching over 7 bases. The CDR3 contains 14 residues. J lost 9 bases, V lost 0 bases, and 5 bases had no gene match. Germline CDR1 reads LGHNA; CDR2 reads YSLEER. The CDR3: CASSQESGDGEQFF. CDR3 DNA sequence: TGCGCCAGCAGCCAAGAGAGCGGGGACGGTGAGCAGTTCTTC.

The gene calls are TRBV27 and TRBJ1-2, with 12 bases matching TRBD1. Unmatched junction bases numbered 10, after V lost 7 bases and J lost 4 bases. CDR1 and CDR2 (germline): MNHEY, SMNVEV (reference sequence). The CDR3 loop spans 16 amino acids. The chain's CDR3 is CASTSSGTGGIYGYTF. In DNA, the CDR3 is TGTGCCAGCACTTCATCCGGGACAGGGGGCATCTATGGCTACACCTTC.

The gene calls are TRBV5-1 and TRBJ1-1, with D maybe TRBD1 (5 bases). Germline assignment: CDR1 SGHRS and CDR2 YFSETQ. V lost 7 bases to trimming and J lost 0 bases, with 13 bases between them. CDR3 size: 14 residues. CDR3 sequence reads: CASGEQDMNTEAFF. The CDR3 region has the DNA TGCGCCAGCGGCGAACAGGATATGAACACTGAAGCTTTCTTT. The full variable domain, in which reference TRBV5-1 and TRBJ1-1 provide the parts outside the CDR3, is KAGVTQTPRYLIKTRGQQVTLSCSPISGHRSVSWYQQTPGQGLQFLFEYFSETQRNKGNFPGRFSGRQFSNSRSEMNVSTLELGDSALYLCASGEQDMNTEAFFGQGTRLTVV.

This chain joins TRBV5-4 and TRBJ1-1; D may be TRBD1 (6 bases). In germline, CDR1 is SGHNT, CDR2 YYREEE (reference sequence). Trimming left V 2 bases short and J 0 bases short, with 11 bases between. The CDR3 covers 15 residues. CDR3 DNA sequence: TGTGCCAGCAGCTTACAGGGAGCGCTGAACACTGAAGCTTTCTTT. Its translation: CASSLQGALNTEAFF. The variable domain in full, completed from reference TRBV5-4 and TRBJ1-1, reads ETGVTQSPTHLIKTRGQQVTLRCSSQSGHNTVSWYQQALGQGPQFIFQYYREEENGRGNFPPRFSGLQFPNYSSELNVNALELDDSALYLCASSLQGALNTEAFFGQGTRLTVV.